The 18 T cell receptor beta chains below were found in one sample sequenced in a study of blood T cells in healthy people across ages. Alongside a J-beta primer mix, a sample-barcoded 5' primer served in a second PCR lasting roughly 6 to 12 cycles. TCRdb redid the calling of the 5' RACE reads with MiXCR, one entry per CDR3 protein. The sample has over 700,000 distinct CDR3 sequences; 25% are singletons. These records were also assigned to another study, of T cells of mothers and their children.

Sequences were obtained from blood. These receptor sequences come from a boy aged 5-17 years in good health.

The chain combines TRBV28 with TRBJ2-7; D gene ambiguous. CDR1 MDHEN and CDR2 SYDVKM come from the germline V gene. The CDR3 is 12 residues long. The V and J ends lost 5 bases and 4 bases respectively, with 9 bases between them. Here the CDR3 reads CASSALDYEQYF. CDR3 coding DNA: TGTGCCAGCAGTGCCCTCGATTACGAGCAGTACTTC.

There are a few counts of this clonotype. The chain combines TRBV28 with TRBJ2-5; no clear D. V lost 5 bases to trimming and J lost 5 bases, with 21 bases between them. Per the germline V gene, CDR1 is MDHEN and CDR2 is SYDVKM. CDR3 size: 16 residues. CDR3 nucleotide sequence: TGTGCCAGCAGTCTGTCGGTAGGGTTGGGTCCGGAGACCCAGTACTTC. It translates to CASSLSVGLGPETQYF.

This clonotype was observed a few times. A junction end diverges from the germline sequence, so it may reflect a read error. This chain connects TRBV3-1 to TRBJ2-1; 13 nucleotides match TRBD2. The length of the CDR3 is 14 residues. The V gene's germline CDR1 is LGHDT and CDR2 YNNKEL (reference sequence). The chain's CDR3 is CASSETGLAGEGIF. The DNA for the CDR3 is TGTGCCAGCAGCGAAACAGGACTAGCGGGGGAAGGGATCTTC.

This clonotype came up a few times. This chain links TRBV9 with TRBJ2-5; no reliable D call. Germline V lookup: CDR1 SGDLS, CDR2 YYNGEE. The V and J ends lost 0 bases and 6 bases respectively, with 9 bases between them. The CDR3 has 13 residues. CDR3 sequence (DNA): TGTGCCAGCAGCGTAGCGACTCGAAAGACCCAGTACTTC. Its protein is CASSVATRKTQYF.

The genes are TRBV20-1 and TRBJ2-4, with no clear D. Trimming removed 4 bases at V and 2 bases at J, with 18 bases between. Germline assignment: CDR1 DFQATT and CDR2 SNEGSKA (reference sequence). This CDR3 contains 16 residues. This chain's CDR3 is CSANPFDFPSKNIQYF. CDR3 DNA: TGCAGTGCTAACCCCTTCGACTTTCCATCCAAAAACATTCAGTACTTC.

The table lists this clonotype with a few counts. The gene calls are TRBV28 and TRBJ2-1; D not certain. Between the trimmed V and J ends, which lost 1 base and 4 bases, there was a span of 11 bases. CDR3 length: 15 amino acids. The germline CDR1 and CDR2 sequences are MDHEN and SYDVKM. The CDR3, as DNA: TGTGCCAGCAGTTTATTGGCAGACGCGTACAATGAGCAGTTCTTC. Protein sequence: CASSLLADAYNEQFF.

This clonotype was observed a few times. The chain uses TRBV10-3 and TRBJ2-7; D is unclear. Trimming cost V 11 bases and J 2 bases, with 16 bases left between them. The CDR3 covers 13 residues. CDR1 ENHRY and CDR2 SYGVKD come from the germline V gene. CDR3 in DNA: TGTGCCGCGCGAGTGGCAGAAACCTACGAGCAGTACTTC. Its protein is CAARVAETYEQYF.

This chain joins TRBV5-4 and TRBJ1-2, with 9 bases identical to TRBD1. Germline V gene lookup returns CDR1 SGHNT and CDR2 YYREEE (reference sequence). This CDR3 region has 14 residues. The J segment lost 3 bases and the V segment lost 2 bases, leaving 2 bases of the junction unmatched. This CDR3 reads CASSFWTGDYGYTF. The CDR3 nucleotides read TGTGCCAGCAGCTTCTGGACAGGGGACTATGGCTACACCTTC.

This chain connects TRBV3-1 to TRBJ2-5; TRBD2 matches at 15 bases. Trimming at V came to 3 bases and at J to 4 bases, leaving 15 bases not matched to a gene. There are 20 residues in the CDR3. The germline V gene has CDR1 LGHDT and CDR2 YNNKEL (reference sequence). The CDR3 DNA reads TGTGCCAGCAGCCACTGGGGACTAGCGGGAGGAATTGCGGAAGGAGAGACCCAGTACTTC. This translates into CASSHWGLAGGIAEGETQYF.

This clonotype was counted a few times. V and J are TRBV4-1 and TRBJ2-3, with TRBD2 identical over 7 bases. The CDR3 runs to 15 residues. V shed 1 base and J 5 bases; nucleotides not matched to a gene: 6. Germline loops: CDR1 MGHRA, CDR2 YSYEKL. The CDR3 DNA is TGCGCCAGCAGCCAAGCTGGGCGGGAGCAAGATACGCAGTATTTT. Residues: CASSQAGREQDTQYF.

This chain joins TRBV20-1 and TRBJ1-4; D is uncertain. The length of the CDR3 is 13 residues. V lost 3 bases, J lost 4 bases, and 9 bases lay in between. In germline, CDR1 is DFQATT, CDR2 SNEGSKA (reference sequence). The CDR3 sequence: CSASGGFNEKLFF. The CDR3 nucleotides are TGCAGTGCTAGCGGCGGGTTTAATGAAAAACTGTTTTTT.

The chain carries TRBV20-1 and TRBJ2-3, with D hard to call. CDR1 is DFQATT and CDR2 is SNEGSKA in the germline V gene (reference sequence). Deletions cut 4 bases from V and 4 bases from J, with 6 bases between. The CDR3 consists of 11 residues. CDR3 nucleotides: TGCAGTGCTAATCTTGCAGATACGCAGTATTTT. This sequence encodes CSANLADTQYF.

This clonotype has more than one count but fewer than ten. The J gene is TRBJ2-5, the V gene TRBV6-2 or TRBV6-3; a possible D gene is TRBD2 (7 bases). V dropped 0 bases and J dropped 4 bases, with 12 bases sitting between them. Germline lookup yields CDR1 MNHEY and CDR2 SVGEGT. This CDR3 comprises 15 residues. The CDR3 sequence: CASSYSGGASETQYF. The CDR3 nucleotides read TGTGCCAGCAGTTACTCGGGGGGGGCCTCAGAGACCCAGTACTTC.

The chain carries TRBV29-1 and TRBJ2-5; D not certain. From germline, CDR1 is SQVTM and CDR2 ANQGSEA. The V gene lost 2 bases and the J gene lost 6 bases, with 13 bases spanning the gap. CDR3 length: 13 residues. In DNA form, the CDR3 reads TGCAGCGTTGAACAACGGCAGATGAAGACCCAGTACTTC. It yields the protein CSVEQRQMKTQYF.

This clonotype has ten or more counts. This CDR3 is CASSFWGQETQYF. The CDR3 coding sequence is TGTGCCAGCAGTTTTTGGGGCCAAGAGACCCAGTACTTC. This sequence joins TRBV28 and TRBJ2-5; D is ambiguous. The CDR3 totals 13 residues. Germline loops: CDR1 MDHEN, CDR2 SYDVKM. V lost 3 bases and J lost 1, with 6 bases in between.

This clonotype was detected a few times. CDR3 protein: CASSEGPLYEQYF. CDR3 sequence (DNA): TGTGCCAGCAGTGAGGGTCCCCTATACGAGCAGTACTTC. The J gene is TRBJ2-7, the V gene TRBV2, with D uncertain. Germline lookup yields CDR1 SNHLY and CDR2 FYNNEI. This CDR3 contains 13 residues. The V end lost 3 bases, the J end lost 4 bases, and 10 bases lay between the germline ends.

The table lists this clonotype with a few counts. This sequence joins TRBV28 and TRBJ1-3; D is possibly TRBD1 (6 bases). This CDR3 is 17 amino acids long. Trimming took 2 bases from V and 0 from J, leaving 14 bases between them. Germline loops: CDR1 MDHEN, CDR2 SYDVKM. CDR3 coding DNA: TGTGCCAGCAGTTTACCTACAGGGCCCATCTCTGGAAACACCATATATTTT. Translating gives CASSLPTGPISGNTIYF. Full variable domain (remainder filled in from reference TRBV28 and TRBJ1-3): DVKVTQSSRYLVKRTGEKVFLECVQDMDHENMFWYRQDPGLGLRLIYFSYDVKMKEKGDIPEGYSVSREKKERFSLILESASTNQTSMYLCASSLPTGPISGNTIYFGEGSWLTVV.

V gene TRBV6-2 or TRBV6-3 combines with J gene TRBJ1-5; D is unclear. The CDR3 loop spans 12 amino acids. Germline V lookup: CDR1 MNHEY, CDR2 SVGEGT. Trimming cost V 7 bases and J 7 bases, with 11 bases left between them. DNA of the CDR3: TGTGCCAGCATGGAACGTAGACAGCCCCAGCATTTT. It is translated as CASMERRQPQHF.